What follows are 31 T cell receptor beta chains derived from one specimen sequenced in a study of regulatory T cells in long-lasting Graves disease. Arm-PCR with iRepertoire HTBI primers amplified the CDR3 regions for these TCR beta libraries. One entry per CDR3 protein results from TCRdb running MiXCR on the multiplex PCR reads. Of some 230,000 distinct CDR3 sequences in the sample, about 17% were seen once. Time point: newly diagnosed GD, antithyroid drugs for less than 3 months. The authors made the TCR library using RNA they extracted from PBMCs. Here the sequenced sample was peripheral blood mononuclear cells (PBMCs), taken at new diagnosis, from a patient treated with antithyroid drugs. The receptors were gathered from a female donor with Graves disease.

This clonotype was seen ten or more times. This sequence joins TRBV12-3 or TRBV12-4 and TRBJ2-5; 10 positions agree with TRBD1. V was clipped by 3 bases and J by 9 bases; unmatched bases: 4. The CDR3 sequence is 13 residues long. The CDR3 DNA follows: TGTGCCAGCAGTTTCGGACAGGGGGACTCCCAGTACTTC. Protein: CASSFGQGDSQYF.

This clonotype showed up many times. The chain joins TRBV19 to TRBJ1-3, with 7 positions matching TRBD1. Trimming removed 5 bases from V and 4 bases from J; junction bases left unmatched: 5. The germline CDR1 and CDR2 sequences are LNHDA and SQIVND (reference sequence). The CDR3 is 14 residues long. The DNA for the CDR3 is TGTGCCAGTAGTCCCGAGACAGGGGGAAACACCATATATTTT. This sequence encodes CASSPETGGNTIYF.

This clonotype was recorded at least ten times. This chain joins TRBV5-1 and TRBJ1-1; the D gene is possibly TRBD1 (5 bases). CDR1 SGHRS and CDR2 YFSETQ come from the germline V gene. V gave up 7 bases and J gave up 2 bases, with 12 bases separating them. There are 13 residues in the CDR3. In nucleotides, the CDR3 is TGCGCCAGCGGAACCGGGGCCAACACTGAAGCTTTCTTT. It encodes CASGTGANTEAFF.

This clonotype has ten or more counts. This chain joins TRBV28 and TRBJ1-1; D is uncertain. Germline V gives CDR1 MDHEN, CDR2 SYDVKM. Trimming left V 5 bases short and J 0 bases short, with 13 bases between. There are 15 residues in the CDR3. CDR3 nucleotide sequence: TGTGCCAGCAGTCCAACTACAACGATGAACACTGAAGCTTTCTTT. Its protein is CASSPTTTMNTEAFF. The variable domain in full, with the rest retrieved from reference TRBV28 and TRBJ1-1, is DVKVTQSSRYLVKRTGEKVFLECVQDMDHENMFWYRQDPGLGLRLIYFSYDVKMKEKGDIPEGYSVSREKKERFSLILESASTNQTSMYLCASSPTTTMNTEAFFGQGTRLTVV.

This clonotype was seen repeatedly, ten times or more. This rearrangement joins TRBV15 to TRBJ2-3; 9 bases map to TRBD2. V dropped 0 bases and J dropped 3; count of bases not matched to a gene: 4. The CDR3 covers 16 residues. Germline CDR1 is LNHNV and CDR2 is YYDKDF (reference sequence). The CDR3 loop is CATSRDSGRGTDTQYF. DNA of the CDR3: TGTGCCACCAGCAGAGATAGCGGGAGAGGGACAGATACGCAGTATTTT.

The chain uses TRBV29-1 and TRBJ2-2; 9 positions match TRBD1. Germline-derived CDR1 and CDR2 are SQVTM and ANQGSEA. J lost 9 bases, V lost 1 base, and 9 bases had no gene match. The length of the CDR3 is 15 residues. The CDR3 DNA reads TGCAGCGTTGAAGGGAAGACAGGGGGGATGTGGGAGCTGTTTTTT. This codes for CSVEGKTGGMWELFF.

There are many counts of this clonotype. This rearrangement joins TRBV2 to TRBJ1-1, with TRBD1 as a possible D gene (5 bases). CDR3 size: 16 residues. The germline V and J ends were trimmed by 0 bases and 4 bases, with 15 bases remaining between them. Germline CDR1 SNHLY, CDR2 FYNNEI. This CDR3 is CASSEAGGDGGTEAFF. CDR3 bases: TGTGCCAGCAGTGAAGCGGGTGGTGATGGGGGCACTGAAGCTTTCTTT.

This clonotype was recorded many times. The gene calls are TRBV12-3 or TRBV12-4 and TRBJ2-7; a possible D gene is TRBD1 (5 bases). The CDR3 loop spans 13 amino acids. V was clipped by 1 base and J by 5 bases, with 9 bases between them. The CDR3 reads CASSLGQRNEQYF. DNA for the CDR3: TGTGCCAGCAGTTTAGGACAGCGCAACGAGCAGTACTTC.

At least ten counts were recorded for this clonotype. The CDR3 nucleotides read TGTGCCAGCTCACCACCGGCGGGGGACAATGAGCAGTTCTTC. Its protein product is CASSPPAGDNEQFF. This chain joins TRBV18 and TRBJ2-1; 7 nucleotides align to TRBD2. After removal of 0 bases from V and 5 bases from J, the junction contained 1 base not matched to a gene. The CDR3 spans 14 residues. Germline assignment: CDR1 KGHSH and CDR2 LQKENI.

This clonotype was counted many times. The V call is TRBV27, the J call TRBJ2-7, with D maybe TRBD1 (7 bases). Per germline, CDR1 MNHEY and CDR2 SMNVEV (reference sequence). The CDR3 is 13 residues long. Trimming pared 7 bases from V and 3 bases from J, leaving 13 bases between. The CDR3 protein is CASTGQGGYEQYF. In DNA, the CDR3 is TGTGCCAGCACGGGCCAGGGGGGCTACGAGCAGTACTTC.

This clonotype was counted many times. CDR3 nucleotide sequence: TGTGCCAGTAGTATTCAGGAGACCGGGGAGCTGTTTTTT. Translated, it gives CASSIQETGELFF. The chain is built from TRBV19 and TRBJ2-2, with no clear D. This CDR3 spans 13 amino acids. The V end lost 3 bases, the J end lost 5 bases, and 7 bases lay between the germline ends. In germline, CDR1 is LNHDA, CDR2 SQIVND (reference sequence).

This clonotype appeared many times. The CDR3 sequence is CATTGGGRGRDEQFF. For the CDR3, the DNA is TGTGCCACCACTGGCGGGGGCCGGGGGAGGGATGAGCAGTTCTTC. The V gene is TRBV19, the J gene TRBJ2-1; weak D call: TRBD2 (7 bases). There are 15 residues in the CDR3. Germline V lookup: CDR1 LNHDA, CDR2 SQIVND (reference sequence). Trimming removed 10 bases at V and 8 bases at J, with 24 bases between. The full variable domain, with the rest looked up from reference TRBV19 and TRBJ2-1, is DGGITQSPKYLFRKEGQNVTLSCEQNLNHDAMYWYRQDPGQGLRLIYYSQIVNDFQKGDIAEGYSVSREKKESFPLTVTSAQKNPTAFYLCATTGGGRGRDEQFFGPGTRLTVL.

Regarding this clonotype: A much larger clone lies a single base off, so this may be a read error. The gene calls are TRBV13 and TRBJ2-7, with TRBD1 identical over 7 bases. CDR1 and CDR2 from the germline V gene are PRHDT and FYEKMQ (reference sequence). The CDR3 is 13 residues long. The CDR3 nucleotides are TGTGCCAGCAGCTTGACAGGGATCTACGGGCAGTACTTC. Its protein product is CASSLTGIYGQYF.

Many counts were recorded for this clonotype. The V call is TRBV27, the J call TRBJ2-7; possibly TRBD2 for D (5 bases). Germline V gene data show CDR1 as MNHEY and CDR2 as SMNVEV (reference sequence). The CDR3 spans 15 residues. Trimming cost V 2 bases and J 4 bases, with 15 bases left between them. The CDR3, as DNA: TGTGCCAGCAGTTTAAGCCCTCGGACTGTTTACGAGCAGTACTTC. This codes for CASSLSPRTVYEQYF.

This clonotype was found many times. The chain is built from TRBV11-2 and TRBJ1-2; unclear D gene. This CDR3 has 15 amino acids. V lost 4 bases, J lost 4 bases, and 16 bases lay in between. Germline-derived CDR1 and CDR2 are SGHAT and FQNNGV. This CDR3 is CASSSKPQLTYGYTF. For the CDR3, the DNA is TGTGCCAGCAGCTCCAAACCCCAGCTAACCTATGGCTACACCTTC. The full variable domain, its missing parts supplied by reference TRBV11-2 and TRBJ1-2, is EAGVAQSPRYKIIEKRQSVAFWCNPISGHATLYWYQQILGQGPKLLIQFQNNGVVDDSQLPKDRFSAERLKGVDSTLKIQPAKLEDSAVYLCASSSKPQLTYGYTFGSGTRLTVV.

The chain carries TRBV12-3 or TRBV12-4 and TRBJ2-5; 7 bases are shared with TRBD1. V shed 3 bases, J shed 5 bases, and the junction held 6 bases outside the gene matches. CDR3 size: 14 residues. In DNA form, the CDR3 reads TGTGCCAGCAGTTTCCCGACAGGGTCGGAGACCCAGTACTTC. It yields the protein CASSFPTGSETQYF.

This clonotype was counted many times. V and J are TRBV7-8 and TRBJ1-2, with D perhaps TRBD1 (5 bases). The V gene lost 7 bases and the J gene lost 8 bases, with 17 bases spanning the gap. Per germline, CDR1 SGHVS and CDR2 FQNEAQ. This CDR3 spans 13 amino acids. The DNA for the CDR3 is TGTGCCAGCACCGTGGACCCGAAGGGGGGCTACACCTTC. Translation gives CASTVDPKGGYTF. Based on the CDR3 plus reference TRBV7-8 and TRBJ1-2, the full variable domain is GAGVSQSPRYKVAKRGQDVALRCDPISGHVSLFWYQQALGQGPEFLTYFQNEAQLDKSGLPSDRFFAERPEGSVSTLKIQRTQQEDSAVYLCASTVDPKGGYTFGSGTRLTVV.

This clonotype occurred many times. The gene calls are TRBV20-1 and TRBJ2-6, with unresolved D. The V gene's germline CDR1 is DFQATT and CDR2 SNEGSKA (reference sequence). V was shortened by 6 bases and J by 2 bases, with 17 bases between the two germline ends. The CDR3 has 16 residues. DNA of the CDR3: TGCAGTGCCCAGCCCAATATTCTGGCTGGGGCCAACGTCCTGACTTTC. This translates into CSAQPNILAGANVLTF.

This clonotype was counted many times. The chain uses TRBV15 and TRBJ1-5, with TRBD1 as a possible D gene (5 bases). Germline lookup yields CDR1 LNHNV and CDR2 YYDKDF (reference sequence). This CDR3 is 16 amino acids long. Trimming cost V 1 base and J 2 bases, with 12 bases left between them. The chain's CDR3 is CATSRVAGGGNQPQHF. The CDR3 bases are TGTGCCACCAGCAGAGTTGCCGGGGGAGGCAATCAGCCCCAGCATTTT.

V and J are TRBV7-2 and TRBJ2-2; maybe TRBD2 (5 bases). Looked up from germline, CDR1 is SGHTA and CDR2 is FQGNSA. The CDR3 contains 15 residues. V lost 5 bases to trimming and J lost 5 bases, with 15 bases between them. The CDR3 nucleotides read TGTGCCAGCAGCCCAAACGGGAATCCGACCGGGGAGCTGTTTTTT. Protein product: CASSPNGNPTGELFF.

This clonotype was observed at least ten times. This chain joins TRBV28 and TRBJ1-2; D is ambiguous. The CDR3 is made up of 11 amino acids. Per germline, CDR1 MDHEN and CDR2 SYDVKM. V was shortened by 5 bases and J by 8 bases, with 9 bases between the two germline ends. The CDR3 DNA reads TGTGCCAGCAGTACTCCGGCGGGCTACACCTTC. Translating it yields CASSTPAGYTF.

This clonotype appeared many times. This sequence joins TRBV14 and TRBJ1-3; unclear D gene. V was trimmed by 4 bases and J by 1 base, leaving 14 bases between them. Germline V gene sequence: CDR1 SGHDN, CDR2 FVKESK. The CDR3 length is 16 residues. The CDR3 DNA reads TGTGCCAGCAGCCTAGACCGGATGGGGTCTGGAAACACCATATATTTT. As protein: CASSLDRMGSGNTIYF.

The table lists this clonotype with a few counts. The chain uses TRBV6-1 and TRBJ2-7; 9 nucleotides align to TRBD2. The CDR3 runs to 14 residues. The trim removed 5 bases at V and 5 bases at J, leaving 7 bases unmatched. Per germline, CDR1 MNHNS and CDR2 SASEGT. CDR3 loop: CASSPGTSWDEQYF. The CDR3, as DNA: TGTGCCAGCAGTCCAGGGACTAGCTGGGACGAGCAGTACTTC.

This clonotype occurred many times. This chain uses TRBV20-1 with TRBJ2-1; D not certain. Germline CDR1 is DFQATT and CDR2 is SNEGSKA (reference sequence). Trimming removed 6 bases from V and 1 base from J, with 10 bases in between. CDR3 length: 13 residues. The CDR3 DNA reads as TGCAGTGCCCCGCTAGTTTCCTACAATGAGCAGTTCTTC. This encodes CSAPLVSYNEQFF.

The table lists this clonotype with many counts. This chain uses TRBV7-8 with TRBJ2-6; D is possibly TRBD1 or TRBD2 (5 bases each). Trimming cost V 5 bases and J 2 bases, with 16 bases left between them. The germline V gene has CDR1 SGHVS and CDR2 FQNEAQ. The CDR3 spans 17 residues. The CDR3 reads CASSHRWGMAGANVLTF. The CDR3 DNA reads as TGTGCCAGCAGCCACCGGTGGGGGATGGCTGGGGCCAACGTCCTGACTTTC.

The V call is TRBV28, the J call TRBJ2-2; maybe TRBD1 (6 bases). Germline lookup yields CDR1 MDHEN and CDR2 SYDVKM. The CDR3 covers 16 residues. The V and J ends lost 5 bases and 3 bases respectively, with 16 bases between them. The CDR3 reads CASSDRDNFHTGELFF. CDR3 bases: TGTGCCAGCAGTGACCGGGACAATTTTCACACCGGGGAGCTGTTTTTT.

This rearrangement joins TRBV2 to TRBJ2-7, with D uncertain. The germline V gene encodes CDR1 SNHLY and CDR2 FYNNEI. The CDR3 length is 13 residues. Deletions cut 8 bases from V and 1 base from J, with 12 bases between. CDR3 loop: CASDAVESYEQYF. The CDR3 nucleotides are TGTGCCAGCGACGCAGTTGAATCCTACGAGCAGTACTTC.

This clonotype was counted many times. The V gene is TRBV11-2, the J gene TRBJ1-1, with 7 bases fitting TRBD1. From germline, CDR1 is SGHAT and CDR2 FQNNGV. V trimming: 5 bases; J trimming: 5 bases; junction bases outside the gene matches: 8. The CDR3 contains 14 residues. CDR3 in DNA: TGTGCCAGCAGCCAGGGGGTTTTAGAGACTGAAGCTTTCTTT. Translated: CASSQGVLETEAFF.

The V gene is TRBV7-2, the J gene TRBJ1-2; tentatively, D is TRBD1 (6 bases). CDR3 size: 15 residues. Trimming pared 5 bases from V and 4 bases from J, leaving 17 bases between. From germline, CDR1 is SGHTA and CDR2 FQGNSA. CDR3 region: CASSLGGVGSYGYTF. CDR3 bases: TGTGCCAGCAGCCTAGGGGGAGTAGGATCCTATGGCTACACCTTC.

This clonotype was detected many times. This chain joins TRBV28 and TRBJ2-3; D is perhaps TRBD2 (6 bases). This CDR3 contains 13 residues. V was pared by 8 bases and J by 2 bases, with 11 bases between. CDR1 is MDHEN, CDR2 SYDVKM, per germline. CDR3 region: CASLTSPTDTQYF. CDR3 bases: TGTGCCAGCCTAACTAGCCCCACAGATACGCAGTATTTT.

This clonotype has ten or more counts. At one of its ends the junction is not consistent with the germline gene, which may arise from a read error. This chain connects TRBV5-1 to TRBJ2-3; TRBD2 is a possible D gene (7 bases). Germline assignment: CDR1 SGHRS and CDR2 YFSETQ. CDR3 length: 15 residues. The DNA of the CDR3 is TGTGCCAGCAGCTTAGGGGGGGCTAGCACAGATACGCAGTATTTT. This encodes CASSLGGASTDTQYF.